These 26 T cell receptor beta chains were sequenced from one sample in a study of T cell changes during pregnancy in multiple sclerosis. The data were produced by immunoSEQ multiplex PCR, yet TCRdb's version contains in-frame clones alone and is incomplete. The sample carries fewer than 40,000 clones, 90% recorded once. Sample: CD8+ T cells from peripheral blood mononuclear cells, taken before pregnancy. The receptors derive from a female donor with multiple sclerosis, enrolled in a pregnancy study.

This chain connects TRBV6-5 to TRBJ1-6, with a possible D match to TRBD1 (5 bases). CDR3 length equals 14 residues. The germline V gene encodes CDR1 MNHEY and CDR2 SVGAGI. Trimming left V 6 bases short and J 7 bases short, with 13 bases between. CDR3 in DNA: TGTGCCAGCAGCTACGGGGGGTTGAATTCACCCCTCCACTTT. Translated: CASSYGGLNSPLHF.

CDR3 loop: CASSQDWEGLPNEKLFF. The CDR3 bases are TGCGCCAGCAGCCAAGATTGGGAAGGACTACCAAATGAAAAACTGTTTTTT. The genes are TRBV4-3 and TRBJ1-4; no clear D. Germline values: CDR1 LGHNA, CDR2 YSLEER. The CDR3 spans 17 residues. The V end was cut by 0 bases, the J end by 5 bases, with 16 bases between.

The chain uses TRBV10-1 and TRBJ2-7; possible D gene TRBD2, 6 bases. This CDR3 is built from 14 residues. V lost 0 bases and J 2 bases, leaving 8 bases between the germline ends. Per the germline V gene, CDR1 is WNHNN and CDR2 is SYGVQD (reference sequence). This chain's CDR3 is CASSESEGAYEQYF. DNA for the CDR3: TGCGCCAGCAGTGAGTCGGAGGGAGCCTACGAGCAGTACTTC.

V and J are TRBV27 and TRBJ2-1; D unclear. V gave up 2 bases and J gave up 0 bases, with 8 bases separating them. The CDR3 length is 15 residues. Germline-derived CDR1 and CDR2 are MNHEY and SMNVEV (reference sequence). The CDR3 is CASSLGPASYNEQFF. The CDR3, as DNA: TGTGCCAGCAGTTTAGGGCCTGCCTCCTACAATGAGCAGTTCTTC.

The CDR3 DNA follows: TGCGCCAGCAGCCAAGGGAGATACTACGAGCAGTACTTC. Protein sequence: CASSQGRYYEQYF. The chain employs TRBV4-1 and TRBJ2-7; D is uncertain. The CDR3 covers 13 residues. The germline gives CDR1 MGHRA, CDR2 YSYEKL. V was trimmed by 1 base and J by 3 bases, leaving 7 bases between them.

At least ten counts were recorded for this clone. Other DNA sequences within the sample encode an identical CDR3. The rearrangement links TRBV19 to TRBJ2-1, with TRBD2 matching 13 bases. Germline V lookup: CDR1 LNHDA, CDR2 SQIVND (reference sequence). V shed 4 bases and J 8 bases; nucleotides not matched to a gene: 5. This CDR3 comprises 15 residues. This CDR3 reads CASSRTSGSLDEQFF. CDR3 nucleotide sequence: TGTGCCAGTAGTAGGACTAGCGGGAGTTTAGATGAGCAGTTCTTC.

The chain uses TRBV27 and TRBJ1-5, with D unclear. The germline V and J ends were trimmed by 7 bases and 0 bases, with 10 bases remaining between them. The CDR3 has 14 residues. The germline gives CDR1 MNHEY, CDR2 SMNVEV (reference sequence). The CDR3 DNA sequence: TGTGCCAGCAAGAGGATCTATAGCAATCAGCCCCAGCATTTT. Amino acids: CASKRIYSNQPQHF.

The CDR3 DNA reads TGCGCCAGCAGCCAACATGCGTTCAATGAGCAGTTCTTC. Amino acids: CASSQHAFNEQFF. This chain links TRBV4-3 with TRBJ2-1; D is undetermined. This CDR3 region has 13 residues. Germline V CDR1 and CDR2: LGHNA, YSLEER. Trimming took off 2 bases at V and 6 bases at J, with 8 bases between the two ends.

CDR3 coding DNA: TGCAGCGCCAGGGGGATACTCAGCGGGGGCTCCTACGAGCAGTACTTC. As protein: CSARGILSGGSYEQYF. The chain carries TRBV29-1 and TRBJ2-7; D possibly corresponds to TRBD2 (8 bases). The CDR3 has 16 amino acids. Trimming pared 7 bases from V and 0 bases from J, leaving 22 bases between. Germline values: CDR1 SQVTM, CDR2 ANQGSEA.

V gene TRBV18 combines with J gene TRBJ2-7, with 7 bases identical to TRBD1. This CDR3 comprises 14 residues. The V gene end was trimmed by 2 bases and the J gene end by 0 bases; junction bases not matched to a gene: 1. Per germline, CDR1 KGHSH and CDR2 LQKENI. The CDR3 nucleotides are TGTGCCAGCTCACCAAGGGACAGCTCCTACGAGCAGTACTTC. Protein sequence: CASSPRDSSYEQYF.

This chain links TRBV7-2 with TRBJ2-3; D possibly corresponds to TRBD1 (5 bases). Per germline, CDR1 SGHTA and CDR2 FQGNSA. Trimming took off 2 bases at V and 4 bases at J, with 16 bases between the two ends. The length of the CDR3 is 16 residues. The CDR3 protein is CASSLPSQGGSDTQYF. In nucleotides, the CDR3 is TGTGCCAGCAGCTTACCCAGCCAGGGTGGTTCAGATACGCAGTATTTT.

The chain uses TRBV14 and TRBJ1-5; 12 nucleotides agree with TRBD1. Germline V gene data show CDR1 as SGHDN and CDR2 as FVKESK. Unmatched junction bases numbered 14, after V lost 4 bases and J lost 7 bases. The CDR3 is made up of 18 amino acids. The CDR3 reads CASSPPGQGARSAQPQHF. In DNA form, the CDR3 reads TGTGCCAGCAGCCCGCCGGGACAGGGGGCGCGGTCGGCCCAGCCCCAGCATTTT.

The chain uses TRBV7-6 and TRBJ2-5; maybe TRBD1 (5 bases). Germline V lookup: CDR1 SGHVS, CDR2 FNYEAQ. CDR3 size: 15 residues. Trimming stripped 0 bases from V and 4 bases from J, with 12 bases between. CDR3 in amino acids: CASSLADTTGETQYF. CDR3 sequence (DNA): TGTGCCAGCAGCTTAGCTGACACCACAGGAGAGACCCAGTACTTC.

This chain links TRBV9 with TRBJ2-2; possible D gene TRBD1, 5 bases. Trimming took off 7 bases at V and 0 bases at J, with 10 bases between the two ends. From germline, CDR1 is SGDLS and CDR2 YYNGEE. CDR3 length: 14 amino acids. CDR3 region: CASQGYANTGELFF. In nucleotides, the CDR3 is TGTGCCAGCCAGGGATACGCGAACACCGGGGAGCTGTTTTTT.

The chain is built from TRBV4-3 and TRBJ2-4, with no clear D. The CDR3 is 15 residues long. The germline V gene has CDR1 LGHNA and CDR2 YSLEER. With 1 base removed from V and 0 bases from J, the gap between germline ends came to 7 bases. The CDR3 spells CASSQGALAKNIQYF. CDR3 sequence (DNA): TGCGCCAGCAGCCAAGGGGCTCTAGCCAAAAACATTCAGTACTTC.

The chain combines TRBV7-8 with TRBJ2-7; 9 bases line up with TRBD2. The germline CDR1 and CDR2 sequences are SGHVS and FQNEAQ. Unmatched junction bases numbered 2, after V lost 2 bases and J lost 0 bases. The CDR3 runs 15 residues. CDR3 sequence reads: CASSLLAGFSYEQYF. In nucleotides, the CDR3 is TGTGCCAGCAGCTTACTAGCGGGATTCTCCTACGAGCAGTACTTC.

The rearrangement links TRBV19 to TRBJ1-1; D ambiguous. The germline CDR1 and CDR2 sequences are LNHDA and SQIVND (reference sequence). Trimming took off 7 bases at V and 2 bases at J, with 11 bases between the two ends. The CDR3 consists of 13 residues. The CDR3 DNA reads as TGTGCCAGTATCCCCTCCGGTAACACTGAAGCTTTCTTT. Amino acid sequence: CASIPSGNTEAFF.

The chain is built from TRBV9 and TRBJ1-1; 9 bases agree with TRBD1. Per the germline V gene, CDR1 is SGDLS and CDR2 is YYNGEE. J gave up 3 bases and V 0 bases, and 9 bases lay outside the gene matches. This CDR3 is built from 17 residues. This CDR3 reads CASSVAGGQGGDTEAFF. CDR3 DNA: TGTGCCAGCAGCGTAGCTGGGGGACAGGGAGGCGACACTGAAGCTTTCTTT.

This chain uses TRBV19 with TRBJ1-5; the match to TRBD1 covers 7 bases. The length of the CDR3 is 17 residues. Germline V gives CDR1 LNHDA, CDR2 SQIVND (reference sequence). Trimming cost V 3 bases and J 2 bases; bases outside gene matches: 10. CDR3 amino acids: CASSIDPGQPRNQPQHF. CDR3 DNA sequence: TGTGCCAGTAGTATTGATCCGGGACAGCCTCGCAATCAGCCCCAGCATTTT.

The chain carries TRBV5-6 and TRBJ1-3; D unresolved. The length of the CDR3 is 14 residues. Germline V lookup: CDR1 SGHDT, CDR2 YYEEEE. Trimming took 0 bases from V and 7 from J, leaving 11 bases between them. The CDR3 here is CASSLGGLSNTIYF. CDR3 nucleotide sequence: TGTGCCAGCAGCTTGGGCGGATTATCCAACACCATATATTTT.

The rearrangement links TRBV6-4 to TRBJ1-6, with D possibly TRBD1 on 6 matching bases. Germline lookup yields CDR1 MRHNA and CDR2 SNTAGT. The V and J ends lost 0 bases and 10 bases respectively, with 13 bases between them. CDR3 length: 15 residues. CDR3 region: CASSDSGQGRSPLHF. CDR3 nucleotides: TGTGCCAGCAGTGACTCGGGACAAGGGCGGTCACCCCTCCACTTT.

The chain carries TRBV6-5 and TRBJ1-1; TRBD1 agrees at 8 bases. Germline-derived CDR1 and CDR2 are MNHEY and SVGAGI. The CDR3 contains 13 residues. V lost 5 bases to trimming and J lost 3 bases; unmatched junction nucleotides: 2. The CDR3 is CASSGTGYTEAFF. CDR3 nucleotides: TGTGCCAGCAGTGGGACAGGTTACACTGAAGCTTTCTTT.

The chain combines TRBV6-5 with TRBJ2-7, with D tentatively TRBD2 (7 bases). Germline CDR1 is MNHEY and CDR2 is SVGAGI. The ends were cut back, 6 bases at V and 7 bases at J, with 16 bases in the middle. The CDR3 has 13 amino acids. The CDR3 spells CASRFRGGGEQYF. The CDR3 coding sequence is TGTGCCAGCAGATTCAGAGGGGGGGGAGAGCAGTACTTC.

This chain connects TRBV12-5 to TRBJ1-5; TRBD1 aligns across 7 bases. After removal of 0 bases from V and 3 bases from J, the junction contained 2 bases not matched to a gene. CDR1 and CDR2 (germline): LGHNT, FRNRAP. The CDR3 length is 15 residues. The CDR3 region has the DNA TGTGCTAGTGGTTTGGTACAGGGGATCAATCAGCCCCAGCATTTT. The encoded protein is CASGLVQGINQPQHF.

The rearrangement joins TRBV6-5 to TRBJ2-2, with TRBD1 identical over 7 bases. Germline V gives CDR1 MNHEY, CDR2 SVGAGI. The CDR3 spans 15 residues. J lost 5 bases, V lost 2 bases, and 5 bases had no gene match. The chain's CDR3 is CASSYDRVLTGELFF. CDR3 bases: TGTGCCAGCAGTTACGACAGGGTATTGACCGGGGAGCTGTTTTTT.

This clone was seen a single time. This rearrangement joins TRBV5-6 to TRBJ1-2; D gene uncertain. Trimming took off 4 bases at V and 5 bases at J, with 18 bases between the two ends. The CDR3 totals 15 residues. Germline V CDR1 and CDR2: SGHDT, YYEEEE. CDR3 in amino acids: CASSPRKRLPYGYTF. The CDR3 DNA sequence: TGTGCCAGCAGCCCCCGAAAGAGACTACCTTATGGCTACACCTTC.